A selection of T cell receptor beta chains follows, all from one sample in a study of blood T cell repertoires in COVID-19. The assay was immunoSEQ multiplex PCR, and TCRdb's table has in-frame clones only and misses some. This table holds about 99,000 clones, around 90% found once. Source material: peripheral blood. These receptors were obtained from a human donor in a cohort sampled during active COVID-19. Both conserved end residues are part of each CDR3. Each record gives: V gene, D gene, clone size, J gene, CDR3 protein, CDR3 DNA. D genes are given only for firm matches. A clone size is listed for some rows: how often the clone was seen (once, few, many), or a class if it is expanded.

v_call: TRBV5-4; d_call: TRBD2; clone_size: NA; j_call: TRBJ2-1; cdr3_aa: CASSLRGLAGRSGYNEQFF; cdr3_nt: TGTGCCAGCAGCTTACGCGGACTAGCGGGCCGAAGTGGCTACAATGAGCAGTTCTTC
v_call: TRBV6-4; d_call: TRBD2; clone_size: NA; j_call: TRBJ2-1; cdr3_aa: CASSDERGGLNEQFF; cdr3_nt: TGTGCCAGCAGTGACGAGCGGGGGGGCCTCAATGAGCAGTTCTTC
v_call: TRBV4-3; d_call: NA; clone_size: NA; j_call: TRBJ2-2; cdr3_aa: CASSRGHKIGGELFF; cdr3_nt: TGCGCCAGCAGCCGGGGACATAAGATTGGCGGGGAGCTGTTTTTT
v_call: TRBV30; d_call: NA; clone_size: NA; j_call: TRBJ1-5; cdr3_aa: CAWSVFGSDQPQHF; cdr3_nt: TGTGCCTGGAGTGTTTTCGGGTCCGATCAGCCCCAGCATTTT
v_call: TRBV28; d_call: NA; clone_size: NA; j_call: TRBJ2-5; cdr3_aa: CASRQGRETQYF; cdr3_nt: TGTGCCAGCAGACAGGGTAGGGAGACCCAGTACTTC
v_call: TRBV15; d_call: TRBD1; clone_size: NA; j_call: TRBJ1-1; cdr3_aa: CATRRDRGTSNTEAFF; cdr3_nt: TGTGCCACCAGACGGGACAGGGGGACCAGTAACACTGAAGCTTTCTTT
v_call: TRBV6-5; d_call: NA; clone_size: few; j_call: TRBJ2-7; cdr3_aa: CASSYSTAGASYEQYF; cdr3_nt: TGTGCCAGCAGTTACTCGACGGCAGGGGCCTCCTACGAGCAGTACTTC
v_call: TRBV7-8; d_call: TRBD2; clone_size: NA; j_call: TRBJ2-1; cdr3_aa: CASSSLAGAGFGEQFF; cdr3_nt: TGTGCCAGCAGCTCACTAGCGGGAGCAGGGTTCGGTGAGCAGTTCTTC
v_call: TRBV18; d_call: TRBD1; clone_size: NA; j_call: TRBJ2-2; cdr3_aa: CASSWTGENHGELFF; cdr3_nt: TGTGCCAGCTCCTGGACAGGGGAGAATCACGGGGAGCTGTTTTTT
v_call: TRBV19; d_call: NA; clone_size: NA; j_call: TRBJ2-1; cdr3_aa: CASRQPGNEQFF; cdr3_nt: TGTGCCAGCCGTCAGCCGGGCAATGAGCAGTTCTTC
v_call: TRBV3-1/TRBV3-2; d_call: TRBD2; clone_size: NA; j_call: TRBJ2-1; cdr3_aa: CASSQSDRGGEQFF; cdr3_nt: TGTGCCAGCAGCCAATCGGACCGGGGGGGTGAGCAGTTCTTC
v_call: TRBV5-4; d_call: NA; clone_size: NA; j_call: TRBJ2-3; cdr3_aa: CASSLVIDSSTDTQYF; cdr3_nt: TGTGCCAGCAGCTTGGTAATAGATTCTAGCACAGATACGCAGTATTTT
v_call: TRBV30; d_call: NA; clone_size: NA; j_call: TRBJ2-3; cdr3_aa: CACLFTDTQYF; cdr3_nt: TGTGCCTGTCTGTTCACAGATACGCAGTATTTT
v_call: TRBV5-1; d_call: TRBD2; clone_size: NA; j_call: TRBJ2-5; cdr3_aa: CASRAGDQETQYF; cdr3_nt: TGCGCCAGCAGAGCGGGAGACCAAGAGACCCAGTACTTC
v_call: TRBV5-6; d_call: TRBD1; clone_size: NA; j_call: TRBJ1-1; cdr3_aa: CASSPLFITGGTEAFF; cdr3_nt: TGTGCCAGCAGCCCTTTATTTATAACAGGGGGGACTGAAGCTTTCTTT
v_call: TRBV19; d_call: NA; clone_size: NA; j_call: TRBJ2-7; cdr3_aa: CASSIGGGFGYEQYF; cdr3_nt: TGTGCCAGTAGTATAGGTGGGGGCTTCGGATACGAGCAGTACTTC
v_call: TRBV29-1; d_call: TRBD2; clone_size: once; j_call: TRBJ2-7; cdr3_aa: CSAILLGGGEVEQYF; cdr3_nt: TGCAGCGCTATACTACTTGGCGGGGGAGAGGTGGAGCAGTACTTC
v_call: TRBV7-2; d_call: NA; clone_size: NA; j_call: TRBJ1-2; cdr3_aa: CASSSQRGQNGYTF; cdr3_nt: TGTGCCAGCAGCTCCCAAAGAGGACAGAATGGCTACACCTTC
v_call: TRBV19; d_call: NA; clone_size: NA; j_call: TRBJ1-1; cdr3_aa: CASSPTAAWGARTEAFF; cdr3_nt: TGTGCCAGTAGTCCCACGGCAGCATGGGGCGCGAGGACTGAAGCTTTCTTT
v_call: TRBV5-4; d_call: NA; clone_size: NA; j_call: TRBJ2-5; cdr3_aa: CASSLALAEETQYF; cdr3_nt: TGTGCCAGCAGCTTGGCGTTAGCGGAAGAGACCCAGTACTTC
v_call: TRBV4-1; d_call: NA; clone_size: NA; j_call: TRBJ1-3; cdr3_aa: CASSQTIGNTIYF; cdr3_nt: TGCGCCAGCAGCCAAACTATTGGAAACACCATATATTTT
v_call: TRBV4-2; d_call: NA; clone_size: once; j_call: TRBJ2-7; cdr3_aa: CASSSDYRSYEQYF; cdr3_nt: TGTGCCAGCAGCTCCGACTACCGCTCCTACGAGCAGTACTTC
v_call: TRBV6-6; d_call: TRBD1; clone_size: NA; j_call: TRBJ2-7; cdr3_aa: CASYRTGEVGEQYF; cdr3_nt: TGTGCCAGCTATCGGACAGGGGAGGTAGGCGAGCAGTACTTC
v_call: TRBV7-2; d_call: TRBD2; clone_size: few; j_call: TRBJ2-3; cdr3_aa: CASSQRSGGVTDTQYF; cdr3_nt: TGTGCCAGCAGCCAACGTAGCGGGGGGGTTACAGATACGCAGTATTTT
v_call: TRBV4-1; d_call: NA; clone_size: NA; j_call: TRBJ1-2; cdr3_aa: CASSPLDQGGYGYTF; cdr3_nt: TGCGCCAGCAGCCCTCTGGATCAGGGCGGCTATGGCTACACCTTC
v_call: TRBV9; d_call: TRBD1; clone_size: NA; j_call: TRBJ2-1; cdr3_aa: CASSVAVGTGSNEQFF; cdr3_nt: TGTGCCAGCAGCGTAGCTGTGGGGACAGGGAGCAATGAGCAGTTCTTC
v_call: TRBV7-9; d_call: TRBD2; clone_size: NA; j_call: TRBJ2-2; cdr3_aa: CASSFVSGGREELFF; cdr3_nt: TGTGCCAGCAGCTTCGTCAGCGGGGGCCGAGAGGAGCTGTTTTTT
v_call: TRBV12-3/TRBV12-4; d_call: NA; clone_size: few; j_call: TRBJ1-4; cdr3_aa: CASSLGAGRMFF; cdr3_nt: TGTGCCAGCAGTTTGGGGGCAGGGAGAATGTTTTTT
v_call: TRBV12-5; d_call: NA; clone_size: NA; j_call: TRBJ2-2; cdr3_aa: CASGLVVHYDGDTGELFF; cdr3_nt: TGTGCTAGTGGTTTGGTTGTGCATTATGATGGAGACACCGGGGAGCTGTTTTTT
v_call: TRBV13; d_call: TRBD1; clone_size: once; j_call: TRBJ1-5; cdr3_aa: CASSPGGGQPQHF; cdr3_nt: TGTGCCAGCAGCCCAGGGGGAGGTCAGCCCCAGCATTTT
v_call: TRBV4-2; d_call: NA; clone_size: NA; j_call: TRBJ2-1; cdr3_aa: CASSQAAGTRVVPYNEQFF; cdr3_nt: TGTGCCAGCAGCCAAGCGGCTGGGACACGTGTAGTGCCCTACAATGAGCAGTTCTTC
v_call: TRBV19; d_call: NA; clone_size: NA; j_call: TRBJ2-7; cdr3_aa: CASSYTGNSYEQYF; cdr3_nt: TGTGCCAGTTCTTATACCGGGAACTCCTACGAGCAGTACTTC
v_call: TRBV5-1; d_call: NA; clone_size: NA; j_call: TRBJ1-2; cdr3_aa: CASSGISGRDGYTF; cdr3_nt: TGCGCCAGCAGTGGTATCTCAGGGAGGGATGGCTACACCTTC
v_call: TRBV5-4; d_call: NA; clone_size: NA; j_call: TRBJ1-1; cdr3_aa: CASSLLRQNTEAFF; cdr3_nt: TGTGCCAGCAGCTTACTCAGACAGAACACTGAAGCTTTCTTT
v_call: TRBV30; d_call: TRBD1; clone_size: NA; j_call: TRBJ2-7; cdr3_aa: CAWSVLQGGYEQYF; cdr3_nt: TGTGCCTGGAGTGTACTACAGGGGGGCTACGAGCAGTACTTC
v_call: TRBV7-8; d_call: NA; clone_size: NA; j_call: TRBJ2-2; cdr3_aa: CASSLATTSFTGELFF; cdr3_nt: TGTGCCAGCAGCTTAGCCACGACAAGTTTTACCGGGGAGCTGTTTTTT
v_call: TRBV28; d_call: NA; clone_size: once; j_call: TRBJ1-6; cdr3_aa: CASSPGGAYNSPLHF; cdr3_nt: TGTGCCAGCAGCCCCGGCGGGGCGTATAATTCACCCCTCCACTTT
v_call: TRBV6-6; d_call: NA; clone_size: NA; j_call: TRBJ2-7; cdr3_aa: CASSPSGGIYEQYF; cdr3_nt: TGTGCCAGCAGTCCTTCTGGCGGGATCTACGAGCAGTACTTC
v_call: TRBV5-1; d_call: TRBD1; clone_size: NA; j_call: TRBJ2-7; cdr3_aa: CASRPRPGGAFDEQYF; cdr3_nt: TGCGCCAGCAGACCTCGGCCAGGGGGCGCCTTCGACGAGCAGTACTTC
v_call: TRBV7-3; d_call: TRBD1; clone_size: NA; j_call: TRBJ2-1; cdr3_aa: CASSSGTGIYNEQFF; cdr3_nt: TGTGCCAGCAGCTCCGGGACAGGGATCTACAATGAGCAGTTCTTC
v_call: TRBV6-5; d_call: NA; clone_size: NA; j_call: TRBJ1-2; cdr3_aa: CASLPPQGGGGYTF; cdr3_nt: TGTGCCAGCCTCCCCCCCCAGGGAGGCGGCGGCTACACCTTC
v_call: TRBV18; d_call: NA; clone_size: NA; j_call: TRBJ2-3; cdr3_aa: CASSPGLTDTQYF; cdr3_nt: TGTGCCAGCTCACCAGGGCTGACGGATACGCAGTATTTT
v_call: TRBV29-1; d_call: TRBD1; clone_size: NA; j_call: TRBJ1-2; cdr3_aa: CSVADRADGYTF; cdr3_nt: TGCAGCGTTGCGGACAGGGCGGATGGCTACACCTTC
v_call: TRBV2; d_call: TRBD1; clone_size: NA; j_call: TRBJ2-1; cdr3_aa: CASRPTDRGLFGEQFF; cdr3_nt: TGTGCCAGCAGACCAACGGACAGGGGGCTCTTCGGTGAGCAGTTCTTC
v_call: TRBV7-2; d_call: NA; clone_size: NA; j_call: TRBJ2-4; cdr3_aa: CASSPRRDSGIQYF; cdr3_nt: TGTGCCAGCAGCCCAAGGCGGGACTCGGGCATTCAGTACTTC
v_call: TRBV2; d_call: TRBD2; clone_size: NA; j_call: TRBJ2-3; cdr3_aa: CASTPEVGSGTSRTDTQYF; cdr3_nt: TGTGCCAGCACCCCCGAGGTCGGTAGCGGGACAAGCCGCACAGATACGCAGTATTTT
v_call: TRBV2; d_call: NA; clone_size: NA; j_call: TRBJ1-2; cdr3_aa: CASSGDRNYGYTF; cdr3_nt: TGTGCCAGCAGTGGCGACAGGAACTATGGCTACACCTTC
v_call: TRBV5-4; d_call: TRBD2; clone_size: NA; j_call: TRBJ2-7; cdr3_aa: CASSFQAGTYEQYF; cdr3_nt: TGTGCCAGCAGCTTCCAAGCGGGGACCTACGAGCAGTACTTC
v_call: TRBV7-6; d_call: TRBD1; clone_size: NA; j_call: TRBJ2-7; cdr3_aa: CASSLGQGVLNYEQYF; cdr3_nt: TGTGCCAGCAGCTTAGGGCAGGGGGTTCTCAACTACGAGCAGTACTTC
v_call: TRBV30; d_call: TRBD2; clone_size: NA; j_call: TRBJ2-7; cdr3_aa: CASGGSSYEQYF; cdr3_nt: TGTGCCTCGGGGGGGAGCTCCTACGAGCAGTACTTC
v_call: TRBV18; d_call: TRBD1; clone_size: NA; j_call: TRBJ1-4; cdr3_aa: CASSRPGQGGEKLFF; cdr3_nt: TGTGCCAGCTCACGGCCGGGACAGGGAGGCGAAAAACTGTTTTTT
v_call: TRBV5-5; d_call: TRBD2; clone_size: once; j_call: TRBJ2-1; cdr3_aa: CASSYTTGGTYNEQFF; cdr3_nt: TGTGCCAGCAGCTATACAACGGGGGGGACCTACAATGAGCAGTTCTTC
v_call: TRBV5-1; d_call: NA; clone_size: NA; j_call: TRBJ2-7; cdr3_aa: CASSLSGQHLRVPYEQYF; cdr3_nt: TGCGCCAGCAGCTTGTCGGGACAACACCTCCGAGTCCCCTACGAGCAGTACTTC
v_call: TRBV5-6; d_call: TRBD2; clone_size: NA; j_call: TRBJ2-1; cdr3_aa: CASSLGGGRPSYNEQFF; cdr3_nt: TGTGCCAGCAGCTTGGGTGGCGGGAGGCCCTCCTACAATGAGCAGTTCTTC
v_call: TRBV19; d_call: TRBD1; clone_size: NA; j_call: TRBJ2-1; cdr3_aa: CASSIGTGQRSYNEQFF; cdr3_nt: TGTGCCAGTAGTATCGGGACAGGACAGCGCTCCTACAATGAGCAGTTCTTC
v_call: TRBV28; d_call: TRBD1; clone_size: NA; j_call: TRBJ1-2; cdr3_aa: CASRLDRAHGYTF; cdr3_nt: TGTGCCAGCAGGCTCGACAGGGCCCATGGCTACACCTTC
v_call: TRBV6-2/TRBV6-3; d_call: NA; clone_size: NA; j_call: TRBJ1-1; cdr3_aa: CASSSTGRNTEAFF; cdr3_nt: TGTGCCAGCAGTTCCACGGGGAGGAACACTGAAGCTTTCTTT
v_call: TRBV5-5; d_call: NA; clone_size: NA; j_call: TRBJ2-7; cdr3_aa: CASSFETTYEQYF; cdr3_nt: TGTGCCAGCAGCTTTGAGACTACCTACGAGCAGTACTTC
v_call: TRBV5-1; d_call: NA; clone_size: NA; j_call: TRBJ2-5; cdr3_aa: CASSRGKETQYF; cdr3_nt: TGCGCCAGCAGCAGGGGGAAAGAGACCCAGTACTTC